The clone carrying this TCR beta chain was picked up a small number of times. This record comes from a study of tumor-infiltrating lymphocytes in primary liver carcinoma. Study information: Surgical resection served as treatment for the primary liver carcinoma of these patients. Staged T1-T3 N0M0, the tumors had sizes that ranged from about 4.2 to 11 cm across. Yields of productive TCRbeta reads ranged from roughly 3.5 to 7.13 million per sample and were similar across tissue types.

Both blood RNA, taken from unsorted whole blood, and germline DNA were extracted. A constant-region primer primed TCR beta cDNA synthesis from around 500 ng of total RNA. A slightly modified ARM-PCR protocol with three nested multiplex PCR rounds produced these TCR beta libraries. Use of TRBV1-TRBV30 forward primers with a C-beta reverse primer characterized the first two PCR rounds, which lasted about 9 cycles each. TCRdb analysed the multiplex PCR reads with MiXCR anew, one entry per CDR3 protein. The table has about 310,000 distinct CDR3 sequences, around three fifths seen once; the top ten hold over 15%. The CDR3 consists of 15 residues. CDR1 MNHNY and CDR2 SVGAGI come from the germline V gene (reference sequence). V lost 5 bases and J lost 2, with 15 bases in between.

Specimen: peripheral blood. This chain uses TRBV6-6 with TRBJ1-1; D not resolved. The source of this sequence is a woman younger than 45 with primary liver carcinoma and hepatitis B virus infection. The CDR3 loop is CASSHLDYANTEAFF. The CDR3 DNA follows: TGTGCCAGCAGTCACCTGGACTACGCTAACACTGAAGCTTTCTTT.